The sequence of this T cell receptor beta chain was determined in a study of cytomegalovirus exposure and HLA in healthy donors. General study results and limits: Immune exposure was documented only through CMV serostatus. Earlier results showed most TCR beta V segments being productive about 90% or about 30% of the time. Among the CMV-associated chains, a few were confirmed in vitro as specific for CMV antigens. It was assumed in the presence/absence analyses that sequencing depth was roughly uniform across donors.

There are 18 residues in the CDR3. Germline V gives CDR1 SGHKS, CDR2 YYEKEE (reference sequence). V trimming: 0 bases; J trimming: 5 bases; junction bases outside the gene matches: 11. This clone turned up a few times. The antigen is undetermined. The study ran its PCR with 60 Vbeta and 13 Jbeta primers. Clones were sequenced by immunoSEQ multiplex PCR, and TCRdb holds only the in-frame ones, with some missing. The table records more than 150,000 clones, roughly four fifths of them present only once. The sample taken for sequencing was PBMCs. The receptor's source is a man aged 50-59 years in good health and CMV-seronegative. The V and J genes are TRBV5-5 and TRBJ1-1, with 12 bases identical to TRBD1. CDR3 DNA: TGTGCCAGCAGCTTGGTCGGGACAGGGGGCTTAGCGTGGACTGAAGCTTTCTTT. Its translation is CASSLVGTGGLAWTEAFF.